A selection of T cell receptor beta chains follows, all from one sample in a study of blood T cell repertoires in COVID-19. Data came from immunoSEQ multiplex PCR; TCRdb stores just in-frame clones and leaves some out. There are approximately 160,000 clones in the sample; roughly 83% occur only once, and roughly 9.5% lies in the top ten. The material sequenced was peripheral blood. All receptors derive from a woman of 80 years or more with active or convalescent COVID-19. Both conserved end residues are part of each CDR3. The D gene is left open where the match is weak. Rows give clone size only sometimes, using once, few, many, or a class for an expanded clone.

DNA	CDR3	D	V	J	size
TGCGCCAGCAGCCAAGTGGGCCGAACCAAGAACTACGAGCAGTACTTC	CASSQVGRTKNYEQYF	.	TRBV4-1	TRBJ2-7	many
TGTGCCAGCAGTCAACAGGGTTGGGGTAACAATGAGCAGTTCTTC	CASSQQGWGNNEQFF	.	TRBV2	TRBJ2-1	.
TGTGCCAGCAGCTTAGAGCTAGCGGGGGGAGCCTACAATGAGCAGTTCTTC	CASSLELAGGAYNEQFF	TRBD2	TRBV7-6	TRBJ2-1	.
TGCGCCAGCAGCCGCCAGTCGGGGTCTCACTACGAGCAGTACTTC	CASSRQSGSHYEQYF	.	TRBV4-1	TRBJ2-7	.
TGTGCCAGCAGCTCCACACTAGCGGGGGGCAGCTCCTACAATGAGCAGTTCTTC	CASSSTLAGGSSYNEQFF	TRBD2	TRBV7-2	TRBJ2-1	few
TGTGCCAGCAGCTCTCGCGGGGGGGACACGTACGAGCAGTACTTC	CASSSRGGDTYEQYF	TRBD2	TRBV27	TRBJ2-7	.
TGTGCCAGCTCACCAGGATCGGGACAGGGTCATACGCAGTATTTT	CASSPGSGQGHTQYF	TRBD1	TRBV18	TRBJ2-3	.
TGTGCCAGCGGGTTCCGGGAAGGAGGCTACACCTTC	CASGFREGGYTF	.	TRBV7-6	TRBJ1-2	once
TGTGCCAGCAGCAAAATGGCTACGGGGGCTTTCTTT	CASSKMATGAFF	.	TRBV21-1	TRBJ1-1	.
TGTGCCAGCAGTGTGGAAGCGGGGGGAAGGAACACCGGGGAGCTGTTTTTT	CASSVEAGGRNTGELFF	TRBD2	TRBV6-4	TRBJ2-2	.
TGTGCCAGCAGCTCCCGAACAGGGAATGAGGGAAAACTGTTTTTT	CASSSRTGNEGKLFF	.	TRBV11-3	TRBJ1-4	.
TGTGCCAGCAGCGCCCGACAGTCCTCTGGAAACACCATATATTTT	CASSARQSSGNTIYF	.	TRBV9	TRBJ1-3	.
TGTGCCAGCAGCCGGACAGTGAGGGACACTGAAGCTTTCTTT	CASSRTVRDTEAFF	.	TRBV13	TRBJ1-1	.
TGCGCCAGCGTGGACAGGGTAAACTACGAGCAGTACTTC	CASVDRVNYEQYF	TRBD1	TRBV10-2	TRBJ2-7	.
TGTGCCAGCAGTTTTTCTTTACAGGGGGAAGGCTACACCTTC	CASSFSLQGEGYTF	TRBD1	TRBV25-1	TRBJ1-2	.
TGTGCCAGCAGTACCCAGGGAACTTCCTACGAGCAGTACTTC	CASSTQGTSYEQYF	.	TRBV2	TRBJ2-7	.
TGTGCCAGCAGCACTCGGGACAGTCGATCCGGGGAGCTGTTTTTT	CASSTRDSRSGELFF	TRBD1	TRBV11-3	TRBJ2-2	.
TGTGCCAGCAGTTACCGGTCTAGCGGGGGCTATGGGCAGTACTTC	CASSYRSSGGYGQYF	TRBD2	TRBV6-5	TRBJ2-7	.
TGTGCCAGTAGGAGCATACAGGGTAGCAATCAGCCCCAGCATTTT	CASRSIQGSNQPQHF	.	TRBV19	TRBJ1-5	few
TGTGCCAGCAGCACATACGGAGGTTCCACCGGGGAGCTGTTTTTT	CASSTYGGSTGELFF	.	TRBV2	TRBJ2-2	.
TGTGCCAGCAGCGATTCAACATGGACAGATACGCAGTATTTT	CASSDSTWTDTQYF	.	TRBV7-9	TRBJ2-3	once
TGTGCCAGCAGGGAGAGCTCTGGAAACACCATATATTTT	CASRESSGNTIYF	.	TRBV6-6	TRBJ1-3	.